Detailed here is one TCR beta chain. Its matching antigen is unknown. Assay: immunoSEQ multiplex PCR; the TCRdb copy retains only in-frame clones and omits some. The sample consists of fewer than 95,000 clones, approximately 90% of them appearing once. These data belong to a study of OX40 agonist ivuxolimab in advanced cancers. Study-wide context: Patients took ivuxolimab, an agonistic anti-OX40 (CD134) antibody. Having had anti-PD-1, anti-PD-L1 or anti-CTLA-4 therapy before was allowed, and roughly 39% had some. General observations from the study: Blood T cells, both CD4+ and CD8+, expanded clonally by week 6 at 0.1 to 3.0 mg/kg.

V lost 10 bases, J lost 0 bases, and 19 bases lay in between. CDR1 is SNHLY, CDR2 FYNNEI, per germline. This CDR3 region has 16 residues. On cycle 4 day 1 and cycle 7 day 1, as well as at baseline, blood was sampled. The origin of this receptor is an adult with an advanced solid tumor such as melanoma, head and neck, liver or kidney cancer. The chain couples TRBV2 to TRBJ1-3; D gene uncertain. Sequenced here: CD4+ or CD8+ T cells sorted from blood, sampled in a trial of the OX40 agonist ivuxolimab. The CDR3 reads CATGLERLSSGNTIYF. As DNA, the CDR3 is TGTGCCACCGGTCTGGAAAGGCTGTCCTCTGGAAACACCATATATTTT.